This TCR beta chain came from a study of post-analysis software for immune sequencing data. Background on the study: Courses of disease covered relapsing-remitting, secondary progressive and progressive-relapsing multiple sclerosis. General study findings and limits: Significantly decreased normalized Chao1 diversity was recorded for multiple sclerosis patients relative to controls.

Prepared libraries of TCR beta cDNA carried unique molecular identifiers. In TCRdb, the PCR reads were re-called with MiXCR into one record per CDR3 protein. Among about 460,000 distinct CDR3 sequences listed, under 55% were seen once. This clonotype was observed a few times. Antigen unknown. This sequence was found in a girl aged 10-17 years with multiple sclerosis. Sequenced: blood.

The CDR3 reads CASSLNSIGNEQFF. The CDR3 coding sequence is TGTGCCAGCAGCTTGAATAGCATAGGTAATGAGCAGTTCTTC. V and J are TRBV7-9 and TRBJ2-1; D gene unclear. This CDR3 is 14 amino acids long. The ends were cut back, 3 bases at V and 7 bases at J, with 13 bases in the middle. Germline V gives CDR1 SEHNR, CDR2 FQNEAQ (reference sequence).